These 8 T cell receptor beta chains share one sample of origin, sequenced in a study of OX40 agonist ivuxolimab in advanced cancers. Profiled with immunoSEQ multiplex PCR; TCRdb holds only in-frame clones, not every one. The sample yields just under 20,000 clones, 84% seen once. The sequencing used CD4+ or CD8+ T cells sorted from blood, collected in a trial of the OX40 agonist ivuxolimab. The receptors come from an adult with an advanced solid tumor such as melanoma, head and neck, liver or kidney cancer.

The V and J genes are TRBV19 and TRBJ1-1; the D is unclear. Germline CDR1 reads LNHDA; CDR2 reads SQIVND (reference sequence). V shed 5 bases and J shed 1 base, with 11 bases lying between them. This CDR3 comprises 14 residues. The CDR3: CASSLWGQNTEAFF. The CDR3 DNA reads as TGTGCCAGTAGTCTGTGGGGTCAGAACACTGAAGCTTTCTTT.

V usage is TRBV27 and J usage is TRBJ2-6; TRBD2 might be the D (7 bases). Germline-derived CDR1 and CDR2 are MNHEY and SMNVEV (reference sequence). This CDR3 is 18 amino acids long. Trimming shortened V by 5 bases and J by 0 bases, and 17 bases separated the two germline ends. The CDR3 sequence is CASSPRGAVYSGANVLTF. CDR3 nucleotides: TGTGCCAGCAGTCCCCGGGGGGCAGTCTACTCTGGGGCCAACGTCCTGACTTTC.

This chain uses TRBV30 with TRBJ1-2; the match to TRBD1 covers 10 bases. Germline loops: CDR1 GTSNPN, CDR2 SVGIG (reference sequence). This CDR3 comprises 15 residues. After removal of 4 bases from V and 3 bases from J, the junction contained 8 bases not matched to a gene. In DNA form, the CDR3 reads TGTGCCTGGAAGCTAGGGGGACAGGGGTACTATGGCTACACCTTC. Translated, it gives CAWKLGGQGYYGYTF. The whole variable domain, filled in from reference TRBV30 and TRBJ1-2, reads SQTIHQWPATLVQPVGSPLSLECTVEGTSNPNLYWYRQAAGRGLQLLFYSVGIGQISSEVPQNLSASRPQDRQFILSSKKLLLSDSGFYLCAWKLGGQGYYGYTFGSGTRLTVV.

This rearrangement joins TRBV6-6 to TRBJ2-7; TRBD2 agrees at 10 bases. This CDR3 spans 13 amino acids. CDR1 is MNHNY and CDR2 is SVGAGI in the germline V gene (reference sequence). V trimming: 5 bases; J trimming: 7 bases; junction bases outside the gene matches: 5. CDR3 sequence reads: CASSPLAGREQYF. The CDR3 region has the DNA TGTGCCAGCAGTCCACTAGCGGGAAGGGAGCAGTACTTC.

This chain links TRBV7-9 with TRBJ2-1; 10 bases fit TRBD2. Unmatched junction bases numbered 3, after V lost 5 bases and J lost 2 bases. This CDR3 is built from 15 residues. Germline V gene data show CDR1 as SEHNR and CDR2 as FQNEAQ (reference sequence). The DNA of the CDR3 is TGTGCCAGCAGCCCGACTAGCGGGCCCTACAATGAGCAGTTCTTC. This translates into CASSPTSGPYNEQFF.

This chain uses TRBV7-3 with TRBJ2-7; no clear D gene. V lost 3 bases to trimming and J lost 1 base, with 7 bases between them. The CDR3 runs to 13 residues. Germline V gene sequence: CDR1 SGHTA, CDR2 FQGTGA. DNA of the CDR3: TGTGCCAGCAGCTTTGACAAGTCCTACGAGCAGTACTTC. Its translation: CASSFDKSYEQYF.

This clone has only one observation. The chain couples TRBV7-9 to TRBJ1-5; D gene unclear. Trimming took off 4 bases at V and 4 bases at J, with 11 bases between the two ends. CDR3 length equals 14 residues. Germline CDR1 is SEHNR and CDR2 is FQNEAQ (reference sequence). The CDR3 nucleotides read TGTGCCAGCAGCTCCTTTGGCTCTAATCAGCCCCAGCATTTT. Translation: CASSSFGSNQPQHF.

The V call is TRBV6-6, the J call TRBJ1-1; no firm D call. This CDR3 has 14 amino acids. CDR1 MNHNY and CDR2 SVGAGI come from the germline V gene (reference sequence). The V and J ends lost 0 bases and 4 bases respectively, with 9 bases between them. The CDR3 spells CASSYSGWGTEAFF. DNA of the CDR3: TGTGCCAGCAGTTACTCGGGCTGGGGCACTGAAGCTTTCTTT.